What follows are 27 T cell receptor beta chains derived from one specimen sequenced in a study of T cells in narcolepsy. The protocol was immunoSEQ multiplex PCR, while the TCRdb copy is restricted to in-frame clones and leaves out a portion. The table includes about 40,000 clones, roughly 88% detected once. Sequencing was done on a sample of CD45RA- memory CD4+ T cells from PBMCs. The receptors here all came from a human donor with narcolepsy.

The V gene is TRBV11-3, the J gene TRBJ2-1; TRBD2 matches 13 bases. V lost 5 bases and J lost 4; bases outside the gene matches: 5. The CDR3 contains 16 residues. The germline V gene has CDR1 SGHNT and CDR2 YENEEA. CDR3 bases: TGTGCCAGCAGCGAAAGGACTAGCGGGGGATACAATGAGCAGTTCTTC. This encodes CASSERTSGGYNEQFF.

This chain joins TRBV19 and TRBJ1-2; tentative D call: TRBD1 (6 bases). CDR1 is LNHDA, CDR2 SQIVND, per germline (reference sequence). V lost 8 bases, J lost 0 bases, and 13 bases lay in between. The CDR3 is 14 amino acids. The CDR3 DNA sequence: TGTGCCAGTCGAAGACAGGCCCCTAACTATGGCTACACCTTC. Translation gives CASRRQAPNYGYTF.

The chain uses TRBV19 and TRBJ1-1; 7 nucleotides line up with TRBD1. Germline-derived CDR1 and CDR2 are LNHDA and SQIVND (reference sequence). Losses at the gene ends were 6 bases for V and 9 bases for J; bases not matched to a gene: 7. This CDR3 is 12 amino acids long. The CDR3 protein is CASSRRQGQAFF. The DNA for the CDR3 is TGTGCCAGTAGCAGAAGACAGGGACAAGCTTTCTTT.

V gene TRBV7-3 combines with J gene TRBJ2-3; tentative D call: TRBD1 (5 bases). This CDR3 contains 14 residues. V lost 5 bases, J lost 4 bases, and 13 bases lay in between. Germline loops: CDR1 SGHTA, CDR2 FQGTGA. In DNA form, the CDR3 reads TGTGCCAGCAGCCCCGGACGACAGTCAGATACGCAGTATTTT. Translation gives CASSPGRQSDTQYF.

The chain joins TRBV2 to TRBJ1-5, with D perhaps matching TRBD1 (5 bases). The CDR3 totals 16 residues. CDR1 and CDR2 from the germline V gene are SNHLY and FYNNEI. V was trimmed by 6 bases and J by 11 bases, leaving 26 bases between them. CDR3 nucleotide sequence: TGTGCCAGCAGCCGCCAGGGTCTTCGGTTCACTAAGTCCCAGCATTTT. It codes for CASSRQGLRFTKSQHF.

The genes are TRBV21-1 and TRBJ1-3; TRBD1, the D gene given by the table, was not confirmed from the DNA. TRBV21-1 is listed as a pseudogene. The length of the CDR3 is 18 residues. This CDR3 is CASSKAQRRGASGNTIYF. The DNA for the CDR3 is TGTGCCAGCAGCAAAGCTCAACGCAGGGGGGCTTCTGGAAACACCATATATTTT.

The chain joins TRBV7-2 to TRBJ2-7, with D perhaps given as TRBD1 or TRBD2 (5 bases each). Trimming pared 4 bases from V and 6 bases from J, leaving 13 bases between. The CDR3 sequence is 13 residues long. Germline CDR1 is SGHTA and CDR2 is FQGNSA. CDR3 DNA sequence: TGTGCCAGCAGCTCCAGGGACGCCGGCGAGCAGTACTTC. Translation: CASSSRDAGEQYF.

V gene TRBV15 combines with J gene TRBJ1-4; possible D gene TRBD1, 5 bases. The CDR3 contains 15 residues. CDR1 and CDR2 (germline): LNHNV, YYDKDF (reference sequence). Trimming left V 1 base short and J 5 bases short, with 11 bases between. The CDR3 protein is CATSRVGSGNEKLFF. The CDR3, as DNA: TGTGCCACCAGCAGAGTAGGGTCAGGGAATGAAAAACTGTTTTTT.

The genes are TRBV7-9 and TRBJ1-2; the match to TRBD1 covers 7 bases. CDR3 length equals 13 residues. V lost 3 bases and J lost 4; bases outside the gene matches: 2. Germline assignment: CDR1 SEHNR and CDR2 FQNEAQ (reference sequence). The CDR3: CASSLGQTYGYTF. The CDR3 nucleotides read TGTGCCAGCAGCTTGGGACAGACCTATGGCTACACCTTC.

The chain employs TRBV15 and TRBJ1-1, with D tentatively TRBD1 (6 bases). Trimming stripped 0 bases from V and 7 bases from J, with 15 bases between. The CDR3 spans 15 residues. Germline values: CDR1 LNHNV, CDR2 YYDKDF (reference sequence). Here the CDR3 reads CATSRDRRGDVEAFF. The CDR3 DNA follows: TGTGCCACCAGCAGAGATAGAAGGGGGGATGTTGAAGCTTTCTTT.

The chain joins TRBV18 to TRBJ2-1, with a weak D call TRBD2 (5 bases). The germline CDR1 and CDR2 sequences are KGHSH and LQKENI. This CDR3 is 14 amino acids long. V lost 6 bases and J lost 8, with 17 bases in between. CDR3 amino acids: CASSLSPERDEQFF. CDR3 DNA: TGTGCCAGCTCTTTAAGTCCGGAGAGGGATGAGCAGTTCTTC.

V gene TRBV4-2 combines with J gene TRBJ1-2; possibly TRBD1 for D (5 bases). This CDR3 region has 19 residues. Germline V gene lookup returns CDR1 LGHNA and CDR2 YNFKEQ. Trimming took off 0 bases at V and 4 bases at J, with 24 bases between the two ends. The CDR3 DNA reads TGTGCCAGCAGCCAAGATCTCCCCGGGGGAAAATCTTCGCTCTATGGCTACACCTTC. Translated: CASSQDLPGGKSSLYGYTF.

The chain combines TRBV7-9 with TRBJ1-2; TRBD1 matches 8 bases. Germline loops: CDR1 SEHNR, CDR2 FQNEAQ (reference sequence). The ends lost 1 base at V and 8 bases at J; junction bases unmatched: 18. The CDR3 has 18 amino acids. CDR3 in amino acids: CASSLDLGIGTGGKGYTF. The CDR3 nucleotides read TGTGCCAGCAGCTTAGATTTGGGTATCGGGACAGGAGGTAAAGGCTACACCTTC.

This chain links TRBV5-1 with TRBJ2-7; D remains ambiguous. This CDR3 region has 14 residues. Germline CDR1 and CDR2: SGHRS and YFSETQ. V lost 4 bases and J 6 bases, leaving 17 bases between the germline ends. The CDR3 loop is CASSHPAGGGEQYF. CDR3 nucleotides: TGCGCCAGCAGCCACCCGGCAGGCGGTGGCGAGCAGTACTTC.

This clone has only a few counts. J is TRBJ2-2 and V is TRBV7-2; D remains ambiguous. Germline assignment: CDR1 SGHTA and CDR2 FQGNSA. The length of the CDR3 is 16 residues. The V and J ends lost 5 bases and 5 bases respectively, with 18 bases between them. As DNA, the CDR3 is TGTGCCAGCAGCCCAAGACCTAGACAAACTACCGGGGAGCTGTTTTTT. It yields the protein CASSPRPRQTTGELFF.

This CDR3 reads CASSVGENGPGLAGAYSGANVLTF. The CDR3, as DNA: TGTGCCAGCAGCGTAGGGGAGAACGGGCCTGGGCTAGCGGGAGCGTACTCTGGGGCCAACGTCCTGACTTTC. The rearrangement links TRBV9 to TRBJ2-6, with 10 bases that match TRBD2. V trimming: 0 bases; J trimming: 0 bases; junction bases outside the gene matches: 21. Germline V gives CDR1 SGDLS, CDR2 YYNGEE. The length of the CDR3 is 24 residues.

In DNA, the CDR3 is TGTGCCAGCAGGCAGGACTCTTCCTACGAGCAGTACTTC. Protein sequence: CASRQDSSYEQYF. J is TRBJ2-7 and V is TRBV6-5, with D perhaps TRBD2 (5 bases). Germline CDR1 and CDR2: MNHEY and SVGAGI. The CDR3 sequence is 13 residues long. With 6 bases removed from V and 1 base from J, the gap between germline ends came to 10 bases.

The chain carries TRBV6-1 and TRBJ2-7; 7 bases map to TRBD2. CDR1 MNHNS and CDR2 SASEGT come from the germline V gene. Trimming removed 7 bases from V and 2 bases from J; junction bases left unmatched: 8. CDR3 size: 14 residues. Written as DNA, the CDR3 is TGTGCCAGCATAAAGGGAGGGTCCGCCTACGAGCAGTACTTC. This codes for CASIKGGSAYEQYF.

The chain carries TRBV9 and TRBJ2-3; 7 positions agree with TRBD2. This CDR3 region has 15 residues. Germline V gene data show CDR1 as SGDLS and CDR2 as YYNGEE. V was pared by 2 bases and J by 6 bases, with 9 bases of the junction left unmatched. The chain's CDR3 is CASSVSGRYADTQYF. CDR3 bases: TGTGCCAGCAGCGTTAGCGGGCGCTATGCGGATACGCAGTATTTT.

V usage is TRBV4-1 and J usage is TRBJ1-4, with a tentative D call TRBD1 (6 bases). The length of the CDR3 is 15 residues. Germline V CDR1 and CDR2: MGHRA, YSYEKL. V lost 8 bases, J lost 8 bases, and 21 bases lay in between. CDR3 DNA: TGCGCCAGCGCTGCGGGGGCGGGGGGCGAAGAAAAACTGTTTTTT. Its translation is CASAAGAGGEEKLFF.

This clone was seen only a few times. The gene calls are TRBV19 and TRBJ2-7, with D hard to call. CDR3 length equals 13 residues. V was clipped by 5 bases and J by 2 bases, with 10 bases between them. CDR1 LNHDA and CDR2 SQIVND come from the germline V gene (reference sequence). The CDR3 DNA is TGTGCCAGTAGTGTGTCAGGCCCCTACGAGCAGTACTTC. Its protein is CASSVSGPYEQYF.

This clone was picked up one time. This sequence joins TRBV5-1 and TRBJ1-3; the D is unclear. The CDR3 covers 14 residues. CDR1 and CDR2 (germline): SGHRS, YFSETQ. V lost 0 bases and J lost 4, with 8 bases in between. The CDR3 reads CASSLEAGGNTIYF. CDR3 nucleotides: TGCGCCAGCAGCTTGGAAGCAGGCGGAAACACCATATATTTT.

The chain recombines TRBV29-1 with TRBJ2-2; D gene unclear. The CDR3 extends over 14 amino acids. Germline values: CDR1 SQVTM, CDR2 ANQGSEA. The ends were cut back, 4 bases at V and 1 base at J, with 10 bases in the middle. CDR3 sequence (DNA): TGCAGCGTTGCTGGGTTAAGGAACACCGGGGAGCTGTTTTTT. This sequence encodes CSVAGLRNTGELFF.

V gene TRBV2 combines with J gene TRBJ2-5, with TRBD1 identical over 7 bases. The J call may be wrong; the DNA end is better matched by TRBJ2-7. There are 13 residues in the CDR3. Germline values: CDR1 SNHLY, CDR2 FYNNEI. The CDR3 nucleotides read TGTGCCAGCACCAGGGGGATCTCCTACGAGCAGTACTTC. As protein: CASTRGISYEQYF.

This clone was picked up a small number of times. The rearrangement uses TRBV2 and TRBJ1-5; 9 bases line up with TRBD1. V trimming: 4 bases; J trimming: 5 bases; junction bases outside the gene matches: 21. CDR3 size: 20 residues. From germline, CDR1 is SNHLY and CDR2 FYNNEI. The DNA of the CDR3 is TGTGCCAGCAGTGTGTCGTTCGGGACAGGGATATTTTCCGGGGATCAGCCCCAGCATTTT. The encoded protein is CASSVSFGTGIFSGDQPQHF.

V is TRBV7-2 and J is TRBJ2-4, with TRBD2 as a possible D gene (6 bases). Trimming removed 1 base at V and 10 bases at J, with 11 bases between. Germline V CDR1 and CDR2: SGHTA, FQGNSA. This CDR3 is built from 13 residues. This CDR3 reads CASSLGPRGIQYF. In DNA, the CDR3 is TGTGCCAGCAGCTTAGGGCCCCGGGGGATTCAGTACTTC.

This clone has just a few counts. The chain recombines TRBV5-6 with TRBJ1-1; D gene unclear. CDR1 SGHDT and CDR2 YYEEEE come from the germline V gene. This CDR3 region has 13 residues. Trimming removed 3 bases from V and 9 bases from J, with 15 bases in between. The CDR3 nucleotides read TGTGCCAGCAGCTCTGTTTTCGGGTTACAAGCTTTCTTT. As protein: CASSSVFGLQAFF.